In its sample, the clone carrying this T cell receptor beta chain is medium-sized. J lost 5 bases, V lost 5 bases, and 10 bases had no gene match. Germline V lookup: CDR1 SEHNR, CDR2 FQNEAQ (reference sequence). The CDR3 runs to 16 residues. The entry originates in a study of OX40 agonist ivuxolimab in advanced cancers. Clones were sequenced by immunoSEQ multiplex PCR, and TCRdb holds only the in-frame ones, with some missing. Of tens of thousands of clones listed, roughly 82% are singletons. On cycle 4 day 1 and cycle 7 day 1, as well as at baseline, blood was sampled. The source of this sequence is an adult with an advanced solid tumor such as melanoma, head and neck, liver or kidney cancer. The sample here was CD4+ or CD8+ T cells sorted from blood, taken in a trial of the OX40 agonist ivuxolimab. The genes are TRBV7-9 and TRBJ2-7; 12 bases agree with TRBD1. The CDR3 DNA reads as TGTGCCAGCAGCCCCTATTCCGGGACAGGGGGCCACGAGCAGTACTTC. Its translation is CASSPYSGTGGHEQYF.